This T cell receptor (beta chain) appears in the sequencing data of a study of blood T cell repertoires in COVID-19. Participants were aged 18 to 89 years, lived in roughly 25 US areas, and enrolled virtually. V was shortened by 3 bases and J by 3 bases, with 11 bases between the two germline ends. The CDR3 extends over 13 amino acids. Germline lookup yields CDR1 GTSNPN and CDR2 SVGIG (reference sequence). In the original workflow: Counts of nucleated cells, estimated from reference gene primer amplification, were obtained. Profiling relied on immunoSEQ multiplex PCR, and the TCRdb table lists in-frame clones only, not all of them. V and J calls and clone size follow that table, whereas D and trimming were derived from the DNA. The sample holds 150,000 to 200,000 clones, roughly four fifths seen once.

The chain joins TRBV30 to TRBJ1-1; D gene ambiguous. This clonotype was sampled from a man aged 45-60 years who had recovered from COVID-19. The sample comprised PBMCs or T cells enriched from blood (not recorded which). The CDR3 region is CAWRGGPDTEAFF. The CDR3 DNA reads TGTGCCTGGAGAGGAGGGCCCGACACTGAAGCTTTCTTT.